The rows below give T cell receptor beta chains drawn from one sample of a study of blood T cell repertoires in COVID-19. TCRdb's table, derived via immunoSEQ multiplex PCR, lists solely in-frame clones and lacks some. The table includes 310,000 or so clones, roughly nine tenths detected once. The sequencing sample was made of peripheral blood. These receptors came from a young man who had recovered from COVID-19. Each CDR3 is given with its conserved first and last residue. The D gene is left open where the match is weak. Clone size appears in some rows only: once, few, many, or a class for an expanded clone.

NA | TRBJ2-7 | TRBV4-1 | TRBD2 | CASSHHLSGTSVSYEQYF | TGCGCCAGCAGCCACCATCTCTCCGGGACTAGCGTCTCCTACGAGCAGTACTTC
NA | TRBJ2-7 | TRBV14 | TRBD2 | CASSQEGGTNYEQYF | TGTGCCAGCAGCCAAGAGGGAGGGACTAACTACGAGCAGTACTTC
NA | TRBJ1-1 | TRBV5-6 | NA | CASSLVGDKRSGEAFF | TGTGCCAGCAGCTTGGTGGGGGACAAAAGATCTGGTGAAGCTTTCTTT
NA | TRBJ1-1 | TRBV2 | NA | CASWPGTPRQLFEAFF | TGTGCCAGCTGGCCAGGGACACCCAGGCAATTATTTGAAGCTTTCTTT
NA | TRBJ2-7 | TRBV6-6 | NA | CASSQRPLRGWPYEQYF | TGTGCCAGCAGTCAGCGACCCTTACGGGGGTGGCCCTACGAGCAGTACTTC
few | TRBJ1-6 | TRBV30 | TRBD1 | CAWSRQGGSPLHF | TGTGCCTGGAGCCGACAGGGGGGTTCACCCCTCCACTTT
NA | TRBJ2-3 | TRBV19 | TRBD2 | CASKGGSRTDTQYF | TGTGCCAGTAAGGGCGGGAGCAGGACAGATACGCAGTATTTT
NA | TRBJ2-7 | TRBV6-5 | NA | CASSYGPEAYEQYF | TGTGCCAGCAGTTACGGGCCAGAAGCCTACGAGCAGTACTTC
NA | TRBJ2-7 | TRBV13 | TRBD2 | CASSRPTSGERNEQYF | TGTGCCAGCAGCCGACCTACTAGCGGGGAAAGGAACGAGCAGTACTTC
once | TRBJ1-1 | TRBV6-5 | NA | CASSSGGGGNTEAFF | TGTGCCAGCAGTTCCGGCGGGGGAGGGAACACTGAAGCTTTCTTT
NA | TRBJ1-5 | TRBV18 | TRBD1 | CASSPGTGVVNQPQHF | TGTGCCAGCTCACCCGGGACAGGGGTAGTCAATCAGCCCCAGCATTTT
NA | TRBJ2-7 | TRBV5-4 | NA | CASSLAERYEQYF | TGTGCCAGCAGCTTGGCTGAGAGATACGAGCAGTACTTC
NA | TRBJ2-1 | TRBV6-5 | NA | CASSSYRDNEQFF | TGTGCCAGCAGTTCCTACAGGGACAATGAGCAGTTCTTC
once | TRBJ2-1 | TRBV15 | NA | CATSYGAGEQFF | TGTGCCACCAGTTATGGGGCAGGGGAGCAGTTCTTC
NA | TRBJ1-5 | TRBV11-2 | NA | CASSRPGGPQHF | TGTGCCAGCAGCCGACCGGGAGGGCCCCAGCATTTT
NA | TRBJ1-2 | TRBV9 | TRBD1 | CASSAGQLNYGYTF | TGTGCCAGCAGCGCGGGACAGCTTAACTATGGCTACACCTTC
NA | TRBJ1-5 | TRBV7-2 | NA | CASSLDGRPQHF | TGTGCCAGCAGCTTAGATGGGCGTCCCCAGCATTTT
NA | TRBJ2-7 | TRBV18 | NA | CASSPDSRREQYF | TGTGCCAGCTCACCGGACAGCCGACGCGAGCAGTACTTC
NA | TRBJ1-2 | TRBV18 | NA | CASSPRAGPPYGYTF | TGTGCCAGCTCACCAAGGGCAGGGCCCCCCTATGGCTACACCTTC
NA | TRBJ2-2 | TRBV27 | TRBD2 | CASSVTSGRAANTGELFF | TGTGCCAGCAGTGTGACTAGCGGGAGGGCCGCGAACACCGGGGAGCTGTTTTTT
NA | TRBJ2-7 | TRBV6-5 | NA | CASSAYPEAYEQYF | TGTGCCAGCAGCGCCTACCCCGAAGCCTACGAGCAGTACTTC
few | TRBJ1-3 | TRBV5-4 | NA | CASSLGSAGNTIYF | TGTGCCAGCAGCTTGGGATCGGCTGGAAACACCATATATTTT
NA | TRBJ2-7 | TRBV15 | NA | CATSREFLGAGEQYF | TGTGCCACCAGCAGAGAATTCTTGGGGGCTGGCGAGCAGTACTTC
NA | TRBJ2-5 | TRBV4-2 | TRBD2 | CASSQNQLAGEETQYF | TGTGCCAGCAGCCAAAACCAACTAGCGGGGGAAGAGACCCAGTACTTC
NA | TRBJ1-1 | TRBV30 | TRBD1 | CAWSLQGGANTEAFF | TGTGCCTGGAGTCTCCAGGGGGGCGCGAACACTGAAGCTTTCTTT
NA | TRBJ2-1 | TRBV18 | TRBD2 | CATLAGRGDEQFF | TGTGCCACCCTAGCGGGAAGGGGCGATGAGCAGTTCTTC
NA | TRBJ2-5 | TRBV25-1 | NA | CASSDGGTAPKETQYF | TGTGCCAGCAGTGACGGCGGGACAGCCCCAAAAGAGACCCAGTACTTC
NA | TRBJ1-2 | TRBV6-5 | TRBD1 | CASKGQGANYGYTF | TGTGCCAGCAAAGGACAGGGGGCTAACTATGGCTACACCTTC
NA | TRBJ1-2 | TRBV30 | NA | CAWSVEGPYGYTF | TGTGCCTGGAGTGTGGAGGGTCCATATGGCTACACCTTC
NA | TRBJ2-7 | TRBV6-5 | TRBD1 | CASSLLTGTGEEGQYF | TGTGCCAGCAGTTTACTAACCGGGACAGGGGAGGAGGGGCAGTACTTC
NA | TRBJ2-1 | TRBV19 | TRBD1 | CASSFRDSNWDEQFF | TGTGCCAGTAGTTTCCGGGACAGCAACTGGGATGAGCAGTTCTTC
NA | TRBJ2-7 | TRBV25-1 | NA | CASSESNLPYEQYF | TGTGCCAGCAGTGAATCAAACTTACCTTACGAGCAGTACTTC
NA | TRBJ2-3 | TRBV7-9 | NA | CASKLVTYTDTQYF | TGTGCCAGCAAGTTAGTGACATACACAGATACGCAGTATTTT
NA | TRBJ2-2 | TRBV12-5 | TRBD1 | CASGLVPETGKRELFF | TGTGCTAGTGGTTTGGTACCAGAGACAGGGAAACGGGAGCTGTTTTTT
NA | TRBJ2-7 | TRBV7-6 | TRBD1 | CASSLGDSDYEQYF | TGTGCCAGCAGCTTAGGGGACAGCGATTACGAGCAGTACTTC
NA | TRBJ1-3 | TRBV29-1 | NA | CSVGGGISGNTIYF | TGCAGCGTTGGGGGCGGCATCTCTGGAAACACCATATATTTT
NA | TRBJ2-1 | TRBV30 | TRBD2 | CAWTHPLAESYNEQFF | TGTGCCTGGACCCACCCACTAGCGGAGTCCTACAATGAGCAGTTCTTC
once | TRBJ1-1 | TRBV2 | NA | CASSEPGRGNTEAFF | TGTGCCAGCAGTGAACCAGGACGGGGGAACACTGAAGCTTTCTTT
NA | TRBJ1-1 | TRBV25-1 | NA | CASSELSGNTEAFF | TGTGCCAGCAGTGAATTATCCGGGAACACTGAAGCTTTCTTT
few | TRBJ1-4 | TRBV29-1 | TRBD1 | CSVDLGQGVEKLFF | TGCAGCGTCGACCTCGGACAGGGGGTTGAAAAACTGTTTTTT
NA | TRBJ2-2 | TRBV6-1 | NA | CASSERPGWTGELFF | TGTGCCAGCAGTGAAAGACCCGGGTGGACCGGGGAGCTGTTTTTT
NA | TRBJ2-3 | TRBV6-5 | TRBD1 | CASMRTGDTQYF | TGTGCCAGCATGCGGACAGGGGATACGCAGTATTTT
NA | TRBJ2-7 | TRBV29-1 | TRBD2 | CSVAMTSGAYEQYF | TGCAGCGTTGCAATGACTAGCGGAGCCTACGAGCAGTACTTC
NA | TRBJ2-7 | TRBV2 | NA | CASSDSAWEQYF | TGTGCCAGCAGCGACAGCGCTTGGGAGCAGTACTTC
NA | TRBJ2-7 | TRBV6-2/TRBV6-3 | TRBD1 | CASSLGQVSYEQYF | TGTGCCAGCAGCCTGGGACAGGTCTCCTACGAGCAGTACTTC
NA | TRBJ2-4 | TRBV19 | TRBD2 | CASSGGVGAKNIQYF | TGTGCCAGTAGTGGGGGGGTGGGAGCCAAAAACATTCAGTACTTC
NA | TRBJ1-4 | TRBV19 | TRBD1 | CASSIGDRGSEKLFF | TGTGCCAGTAGTATCGGTGACAGGGGTTCTGAAAAACTGTTTTTT
few | TRBJ2-2 | TRBV18 | TRBD2 | CASSPPTTGGWSGELFF | TGTGCCAGCTCACCCCCCACCACGGGAGGGTGGTCCGGGGAGCTGTTTTTT
NA | TRBJ2-7 | TRBV2 | NA | CASSEGLQGEQYF | TGTGCCAGCAGCGAGGGGCTTCAGGGGGAGCAGTACTTC
few | TRBJ2-5 | TRBV10-1 | NA | CASSESVGTGAVETQYF | TGCGCCAGCAGTGAGTCTGTCGGGACGGGAGCGGTGGAGACCCAGTACTTC
NA | TRBJ2-1 | TRBV6-5 | NA | CASIMGGVQFF | TGTGCCAGCATAATGGGAGGTGTGCAGTTCTTC
NA | TRBJ2-1 | TRBV27 | NA | CASSRFRSSYNEQFF | TGTGCCAGCAGTCGCTTTAGGAGCTCCTACAATGAGCAGTTCTTC
NA | TRBJ2-5 | TRBV10-3 | TRBD1 | CASGLTGNQETQYF | TGTGCCAGCGGCCTGACAGGGAACCAAGAGACCCAGTACTTC
NA | TRBJ2-7 | TRBV6-5 | NA | CASSYSRGNEQYF | TGTGCCAGCAGTTACTCGAGAGGGAATGAGCAGTACTTC
once | TRBJ2-5 | TRBV24-1 | TRBD1 | CATSSGQGAGQETQYF | TGTGCCACCAGCTCGGGACAGGGGGCGGGTCAAGAGACCCAGTACTTC
once | TRBJ2-5 | TRBV5-6 | TRBD2 | CASSLLESGGQTQYF | TGTGCCAGCAGCTTGCTGGAGAGCGGGGGACAGACCCAGTACTTC
once | TRBJ1-1 | TRBV19 | NA | CASSIVGLMNTEAFF | TGTGCCAGTAGTATAGTCGGTCTCATGAACACTGAAGCTTTCTTT
NA | TRBJ2-1 | TRBV24-1 | TRBD2 | CATSPSPGRGTSGESSYNEQFF | TGTGCCACCAGTCCATCACCGGGACGGGGGACTAGCGGGGAAAGCTCCTACAATGAGCAGTTCTTC
NA | TRBJ1-2 | TRBV30 | NA | CAWSLRQRVAYGYTF | TGTGCCTGGAGCTTGAGACAACGCGTTGCCTATGGCTACACCTTC
NA | TRBJ1-4 | TRBV11-2 | TRBD1 | CASSLEVRGNEKLFF | TGTGCCAGCAGCTTAGAAGTCAGGGGGAATGAAAAACTGTTTTTT